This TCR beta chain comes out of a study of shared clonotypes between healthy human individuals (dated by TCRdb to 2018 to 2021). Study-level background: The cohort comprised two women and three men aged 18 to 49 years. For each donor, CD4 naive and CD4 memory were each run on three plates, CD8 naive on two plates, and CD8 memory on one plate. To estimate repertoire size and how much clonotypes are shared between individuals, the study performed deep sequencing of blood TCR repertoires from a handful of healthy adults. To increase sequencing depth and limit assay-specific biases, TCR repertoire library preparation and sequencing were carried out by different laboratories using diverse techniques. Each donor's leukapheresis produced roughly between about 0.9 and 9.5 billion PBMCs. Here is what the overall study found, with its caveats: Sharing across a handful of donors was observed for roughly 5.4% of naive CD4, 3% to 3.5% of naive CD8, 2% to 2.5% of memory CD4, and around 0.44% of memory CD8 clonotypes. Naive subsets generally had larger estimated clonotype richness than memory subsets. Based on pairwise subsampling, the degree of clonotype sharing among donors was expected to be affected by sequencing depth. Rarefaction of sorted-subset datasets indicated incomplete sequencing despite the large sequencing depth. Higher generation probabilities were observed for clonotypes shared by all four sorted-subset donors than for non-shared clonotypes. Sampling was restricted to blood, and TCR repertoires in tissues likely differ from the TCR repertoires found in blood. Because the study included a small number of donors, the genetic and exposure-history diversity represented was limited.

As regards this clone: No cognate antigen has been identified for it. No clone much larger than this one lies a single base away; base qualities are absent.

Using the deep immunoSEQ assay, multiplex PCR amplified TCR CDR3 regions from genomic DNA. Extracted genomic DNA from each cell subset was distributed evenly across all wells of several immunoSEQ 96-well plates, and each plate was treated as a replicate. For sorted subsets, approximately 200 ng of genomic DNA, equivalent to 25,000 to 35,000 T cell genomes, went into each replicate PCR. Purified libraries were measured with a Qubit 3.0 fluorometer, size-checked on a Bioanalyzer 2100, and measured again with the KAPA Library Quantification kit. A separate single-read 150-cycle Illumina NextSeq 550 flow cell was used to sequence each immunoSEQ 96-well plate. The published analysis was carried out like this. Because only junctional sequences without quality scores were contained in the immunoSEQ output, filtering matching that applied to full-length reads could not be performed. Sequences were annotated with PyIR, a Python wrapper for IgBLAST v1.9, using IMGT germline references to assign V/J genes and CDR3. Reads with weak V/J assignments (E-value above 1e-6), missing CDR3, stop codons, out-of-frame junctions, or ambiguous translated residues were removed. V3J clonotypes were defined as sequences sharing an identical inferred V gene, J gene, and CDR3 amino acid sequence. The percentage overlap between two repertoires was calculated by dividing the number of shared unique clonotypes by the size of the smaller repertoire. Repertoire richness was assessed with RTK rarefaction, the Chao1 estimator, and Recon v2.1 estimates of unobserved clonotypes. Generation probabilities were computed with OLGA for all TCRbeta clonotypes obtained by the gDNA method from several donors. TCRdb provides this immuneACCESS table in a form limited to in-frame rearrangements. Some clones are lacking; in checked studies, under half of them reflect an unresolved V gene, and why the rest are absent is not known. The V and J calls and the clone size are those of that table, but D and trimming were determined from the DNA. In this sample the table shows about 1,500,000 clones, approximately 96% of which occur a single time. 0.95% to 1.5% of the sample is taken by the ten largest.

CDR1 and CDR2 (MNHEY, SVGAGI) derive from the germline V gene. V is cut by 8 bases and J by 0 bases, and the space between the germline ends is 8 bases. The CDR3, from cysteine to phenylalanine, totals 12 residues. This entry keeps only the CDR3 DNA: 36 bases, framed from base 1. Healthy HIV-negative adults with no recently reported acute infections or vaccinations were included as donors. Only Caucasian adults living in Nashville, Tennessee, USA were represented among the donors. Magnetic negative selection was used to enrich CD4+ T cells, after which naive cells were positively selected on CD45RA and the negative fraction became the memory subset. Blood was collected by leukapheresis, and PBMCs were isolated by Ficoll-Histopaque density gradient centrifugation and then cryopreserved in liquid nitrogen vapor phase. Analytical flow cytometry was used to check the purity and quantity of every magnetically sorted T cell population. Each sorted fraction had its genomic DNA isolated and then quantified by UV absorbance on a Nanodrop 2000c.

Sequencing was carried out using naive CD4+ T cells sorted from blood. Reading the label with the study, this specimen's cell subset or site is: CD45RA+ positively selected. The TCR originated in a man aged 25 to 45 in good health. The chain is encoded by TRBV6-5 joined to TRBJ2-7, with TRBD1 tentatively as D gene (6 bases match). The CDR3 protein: CASRDISYEQYF. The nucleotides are TGTGCCAGCCGGGACATCTCCTACGAGCAGTACTTC.